A single sample gave rise to the 21 T cell receptor beta chains below, sequenced in a study of cytomegalovirus exposure and HLA in healthy donors. The PCR ran on 60 Vbeta and 13 Jbeta primers. TCRdb's copy holds only in-frame clones and misses some; the assay was immunoSEQ multiplex PCR. The sample carries 150,000 to 200,000 clones, about 76% recorded once. Material: PBMCs. These receptors were taken from a male donor in good health and CMV-seropositive.

V usage is TRBV11-2 and J usage is TRBJ2-7; possibly TRBD1 for D (6 bases). The germline V gene has CDR1 SGHAT and CDR2 FQNNGV. The CDR3 loop spans 16 amino acids. Trimming shortened V by 2 bases and J by 4 bases, and 18 bases separated the two germline ends. DNA of the CDR3: TGTGCCAGCAGCTTATTTTCCGACAGGTCTCGGTACGAGCAGTACTTC. Protein product: CASSLFSDRSRYEQYF.

The rearrangement joins TRBV4-1 to TRBJ2-1; 7 bases align to TRBD1. V trimming: 3 bases; J trimming: 12 bases; junction bases outside the gene matches: 5. CDR1 is MGHRA, CDR2 YSYEKL, per germline. This CDR3 has 12 residues. The chain's CDR3 is CASSHGTAWQFF. The CDR3 nucleotides are TGCGCCAGCAGCCATGGGACAGCTTGGCAGTTCTTC.

V gene TRBV6-6 combines with J gene TRBJ2-1; TRBD2 matches 13 bases. Unmatched junction bases numbered 11, after V lost 6 bases and J lost 9 bases. The CDR3 runs 16 residues. Per germline, CDR1 MNHNY and CDR2 SVGAGI (reference sequence). This CDR3 reads CASSRRGLAGAAEQFF. CDR3 nucleotides: TGTGCCAGCAGCCGCCGCGGACTAGCGGGGGCGGCTGAGCAGTTCTTC.

The CDR3 coding sequence is TGCAGCGTTGCCCTAACAGGGAACTTCGACGAGCAGTACTTC. Translated: CSVALTGNFDEQYF. J is TRBJ2-5 and V is TRBV29-1; D perhaps matches TRBD1 (6 bases). The J call could be wrong; TRBJ2-7 is a better fit for the DNA end. The V gene's germline CDR1 is SQVTM and CDR2 ANQGSEA. The CDR3 is 14 residues long.

The rearrangement uses TRBV5-4 and TRBJ2-5, with 8 nucleotides matching TRBD1. The J call may be wrong; the DNA end is better matched by TRBJ2-7. This CDR3 spans 13 amino acids. CDR1 and CDR2 (germline): SGHNT, YYREEE (reference sequence). The CDR3 sequence is CASSLTGAHEQYF. The CDR3 region has the DNA TGTGCCAGCAGCCTGACAGGGGCCCACGAGCAGTACTTC.

This clone has only one observation. The CDR3 coding sequence is TGTGCCAGCAGCTTACGGTCTCCGGCGGATGAGCAGTTCTTC. Translation: CASSLRSPADEQFF. The chain joins TRBV7-9 to TRBJ2-1; D uncertain. Trimming took off 2 bases at V and 8 bases at J, with 13 bases between the two ends. Germline values: CDR1 SEHNR, CDR2 FQNEAQ (reference sequence). The CDR3 covers 14 residues.

V gene TRBV27 combines with J gene TRBJ1-2, with TRBD1 matching over 7 bases. The CDR3 is 14 amino acids. Germline-derived CDR1 and CDR2 are MNHEY and SMNVEV (reference sequence). The V and J ends lost 6 bases and 3 bases, in that order; junction bases with no gene match: 7. DNA of the CDR3: TGTGCCAGCAGCTGGGACAGTTCTTACTATGGCTACACCTTC. Its protein product is CASSWDSSYYGYTF.

The rearrangement uses TRBV6-1 and TRBJ1-2; possibly TRBD1 for D (6 bases). V shed 6 bases and J shed 5 bases, with 16 bases lying between them. This CDR3 region has 14 residues. Germline V lookup: CDR1 MNHNS, CDR2 SASEGT. CDR3: CASRALQGRYGYTF. CDR3 nucleotides: TGTGCCAGCAGAGCTCTACAGGGAAGGTATGGCTACACCTTC.

This chain links TRBV6-1 with TRBJ2-5; 8 bases are a match to TRBD2. The ends lost 2 bases at V and 5 bases at J; junction bases unmatched: 10. Germline CDR1 MNHNS, CDR2 SASEGT. The CDR3 length is 16 residues. As DNA, the CDR3 is TGTGCCAGCAGTGAAATTGTCGGGGGGGCGGGGGAGACCCAGTACTTC. This sequence encodes CASSEIVGGAGETQYF.

The chain joins TRBV5-5 to TRBJ2-7; 8 positions match TRBD2. The CDR3 has 14 amino acids. Germline-derived CDR1 and CDR2 are SGHKS and YYEKEE (reference sequence). V was pared by 4 bases and J by 4 bases, with 7 bases of the junction left unmatched. The CDR3 DNA reads TGTGCCAGCAGCATAAATCGGGGGGGATACGAGCAGTACTTC. Translating gives CASSINRGGYEQYF. Complete variable domain (other parts from reference TRBV5-5 and TRBJ2-7): DAGVTQSPTHLIKTRGQQVTLRCSPISGHKSVSWYQQVLGQGPQFIFQYYEKEERGRGNFPDRFSARQFPNYSSELNVNALLLGDSALYLCASSINRGGYEQYFGPGTRLTVT.

In regard to this clone: The junction departs from the called germline gene at one end, perhaps through a read error. The chain employs TRBV30 and TRBJ2-7; no definite D call. CDR1 and CDR2 (germline): GTSNPN, SVGIG (reference sequence). CDR3 length: 12 amino acids. CDR3 in amino acids: CARSRSSYEQYF. For the CDR3, the DNA is TGTGCCCGGAGTCGCAGCTCCTACGAGCAGTACTTC.

The V gene is TRBV5-5, the J gene TRBJ1-5, with no clear D. The V and J ends lost 3 bases and 1 base respectively, with 14 bases between them. Germline V gives CDR1 SGHKS, CDR2 YYEKEE (reference sequence). The CDR3 sequence is 16 residues long. This CDR3 reads CASSSSSKISNQPQHF. Here the CDR3 DNA reads TGTGCCAGCAGCTCCTCGAGCAAGATAAGCAATCAGCCCCAGCATTTT.

The J gene is TRBJ2-2, the V gene TRBV27, with D uncertain. The V gene lost 5 bases and the J gene lost 1 base, with 11 bases spanning the gap. Germline-derived CDR1 and CDR2 are MNHEY and SMNVEV (reference sequence). The CDR3 runs to 15 residues. The CDR3, as DNA: TGTGCCAGCAGTCCCGATCAGTGGAACACCGGGGAGCTGTTTTTT. Its protein product is CASSPDQWNTGELFF.

CDR3 in amino acids: CASSIGGALNIQYF. CDR3 bases: TGTGCCAGTAGTATAGGTGGGGCGTTAAACATTCAGTACTTC. The V call is TRBV19, the J call TRBJ2-4, with D possibly TRBD1 on 5 matching bases. This CDR3 spans 14 amino acids. V lost 1 base to trimming and J lost 6 bases, with 10 bases between them. From germline, CDR1 is LNHDA and CDR2 SQIVND (reference sequence). Looking up the rest from reference TRBV19 and TRBJ2-4 gives the full variable domain: DGGITQSPKYLFRKEGQNVTLSCEQNLNHDAMYWYRQDPGQGLRLIYYSQIVNDFQKGDIAEGYSVSREKKESFPLTVTSAQKNPTAFYLCASSIGGALNIQYFGAGTRLSVL.

The chain links TRBV7-2 to TRBJ1-5; possible D gene TRBD1, 6 bases. Germline V gene lookup returns CDR1 SGHTA and CDR2 FQGNSA. V lost 2 bases and J lost 0, with 14 bases in between. CDR3 length equals 17 residues. DNA of the CDR3: TGTGCCAGCAGCTTAAGGCCCCGGGGGGCTAGCAATCAGCCCCAGCATTTT. Translating gives CASSLRPRGASNQPQHF.

V and J are TRBV18 and TRBJ2-3; 9 nucleotides align to TRBD2. The germline V gene has CDR1 KGHSH and CDR2 LQKENI. This CDR3 has 16 amino acids. Trimming cost V 0 bases and J 6 bases; bases outside gene matches: 7. The CDR3 loop is CASSPPQRGAGDTQYF. The CDR3 DNA sequence: TGTGCCAGCTCACCACCCCAGCGGGGGGCCGGGGATACGCAGTATTTT.

V gene TRBV4-3 combines with J gene TRBJ2-3; TRBD2 matches 8 bases. This CDR3 has 16 residues. Germline V gives CDR1 LGHNA, CDR2 YSLEER. After removal of 1 base from V and 2 bases from J, the junction contained 5 bases not matched to a gene. CDR3 bases: TGCGCCAGCAGCCAAGGGGCGGGGGGCCTCACAGATACGCAGTATTTT. Translated: CASSQGAGGLTDTQYF.

This chain connects TRBV27 to TRBJ1-1, with D tentatively TRBD1 (5 bases). The CDR3 has 13 residues. CDR1 is MNHEY and CDR2 is SMNVEV in the germline V gene (reference sequence). Trimming cost V 4 bases and J 3 bases, with 9 bases left between them. CDR3: CASSSGRDTEAFF. The CDR3, as DNA: TGTGCCAGCAGTTCGGGCAGGGACACTGAAGCTTTCTTT.

This sequence joins TRBV5-1 and TRBJ1-1; D is undetermined. The CDR3 is 12 residues long. V lost 0 bases, J lost 5 bases, and 5 bases lay in between. Germline CDR1 is SGHRS and CDR2 is YFSETQ. The chain's CDR3 is CASSLGQTEAFF. Written as DNA, the CDR3 is TGCGCCAGCAGCTTGGGGCAAACTGAAGCTTTCTTT.

V gene TRBV27 combines with J gene TRBJ2-1; the match to TRBD2 covers 12 bases. CDR1 and CDR2 (germline): MNHEY, SMNVEV (reference sequence). The CDR3 totals 16 residues. Trimming took 2 bases from V and 8 from J; bases not matched to a gene: 7. CDR3 protein: CASSLLAGGSTDEQFF. CDR3 in DNA: TGTGCCAGCAGTTTACTAGCGGGGGGGTCTACGGATGAGCAGTTCTTC.

Only one count was recorded for this clone. The chain carries TRBV9 and TRBJ2-1; D is perhaps TRBD2 (6 bases). The length of the CDR3 is 15 residues. Germline lookup yields CDR1 SGDLS and CDR2 YYNGEE. The V end was cut by 3 bases, the J end by 1 base, with 11 bases between. CDR3 loop: CASSDGTASYNEQFF. CDR3 nucleotides: TGTGCCAGCAGCGACGGGACTGCTTCCTACAATGAGCAGTTCTTC.